This is a list of T cell receptor beta chains from one sample in a study of response to subunit inactivated influenza vaccine. TCRdb recomputed calls from the RT-PCR reads with MiXCR, one row per CDR3 protein. The repertoire includes roughly 520,000 distinct CDR3 sequences, 25% of them detected once, and approximately 2% sits in the top ten. The sequencing here drew on CD4+ T cells sorted from PBMCs, taken 5 days after vaccination. The receptors shown here come from a man in his fifties who received an inactivated influenza vaccine. The CDR3 runs from the conserved cysteine through the conserved F or W. The order of the fields is J gene, V gene, clone size, D gene, CDR3 DNA, CDR3 protein. The D gene is left open where the match is weak. Part of the rows lack a size; the others show once, few, many or a class for expanded clones.

J: TRBJ2-7; V: TRBV25-1; size: NA; D: TRBD1; DNA: TGTGCCAGCAGTGAGACGTTGCGGACAGGGGTCTACGAGCAGTACTTC; CDR3: CASSETLRTGVYEQYF
J: TRBJ2-7; V: TRBV6-2/TRBV6-3; size: NA; D: NA; DNA: TGTGCCAGCAGTAACAATATATACTCCTACGAGCAGTACTTC; CDR3: CASSNNIYSYEQYF
J: TRBJ2-5; V: TRBV5-8; size: NA; D: NA; DNA: TGTGCCAGCAGCTCCCGGGTTATCCAAGAGACCCAGTACTTC; CDR3: CASSSRVIQETQYF
J: TRBJ2-5; V: TRBV7-9; size: NA; D: TRBD2; DNA: TGTGCCAGCAGCCGGACTAGCGGAATACAAGAGACCCAGTACTTC; CDR3: CASSRTSGIQETQYF
J: TRBJ2-1; V: TRBV5-1; size: NA; D: TRBD2; DNA: TGCGCCAGCAGCGTCCAAAGCGGGGGAGGGCAGTTCTTC; CDR3: CASSVQSGGGQFF
J: TRBJ2-7; V: TRBV5-1; size: NA; D: NA; DNA: TGCGCCAGCGGACGGGCAGGGGCCTCCTACGAGCAGTACTTC; CDR3: CASGRAGASYEQYF
J: TRBJ2-7; V: TRBV2; size: NA; D: NA; DNA: TGTGCCAGCACGGTGGGTCAGGGCTACGAGCAGTACTTC; CDR3: CASTVGQGYEQYF
J: TRBJ2-7; V: TRBV20-1; size: few; D: TRBD2; DNA: TGCAGTGCTATTAGCGGGAACTCCTACGAGCAGTACTTC; CDR3: CSAISGNSYEQYF
J: TRBJ2-7; V: TRBV15; size: NA; D: TRBD1; DNA: TGTGCCACCAGCAGGGGACAGGGGACCCCCTACGAGCAGTACTTC; CDR3: CATSRGQGTPYEQYF
J: TRBJ2-1; V: TRBV29-1; size: medium-sized; D: TRBD2; DNA: TGCAGCGTTGAACAGGCGGGAGTGGGGACCTACAATGAGCAGTTCTTC; CDR3: CSVEQAGVGTYNEQFF
J: TRBJ2-2; V: TRBV4-3; size: once; D: TRBD2; DNA: TGCGCCAGCAGCCAAGCTTTTAAGACTAGCAGGAACACCGGGGAGCTGTTTTTT; CDR3: CASSQAFKTSRNTGELFF
J: TRBJ2-2; V: TRBV15; size: NA; D: NA; DNA: TGTGCCACCAGCCCCAGGGCTGGGACCGGGGAGCTGTTTTTT; CDR3: CATSPRAGTGELFF
J: TRBJ2-3; V: TRBV3-1; size: few; D: TRBD2; DNA: TGTGCCAGCGGCCGACTAGCGGGAGGGAGCACAGATACGCAGTATTTT; CDR3: CASGRLAGGSTDTQYF
J: TRBJ2-2; V: TRBV9; size: NA; D: TRBD1; DNA: TGTGCCAGCAGTACCGGGACAGGGGTAGCCGGGGAGCTGTTTTTT; CDR3: CASSTGTGVAGELFF
J: TRBJ2-7; V: TRBV20-1; size: NA; D: TRBD2; DNA: TGCAGTGTTTCTCCTAGCGGCAACTACGAGCAGTACTTC; CDR3: CSVSPSGNYEQYF
J: TRBJ2-6; V: TRBV2; size: few; D: NA; DNA: TGTGCCAGCAGTGTGGCGCGCATCTCTGGGGCCAACGTCCTGACTTTC; CDR3: CASSVARISGANVLTF
J: TRBJ2-7; V: TRBV4-3; size: NA; D: TRBD1; DNA: TGCGCCAGCAGCCAAGAGGACAGGGGGTCCTACGAGCAGTACTTC; CDR3: CASSQEDRGSYEQYF
J: TRBJ2-3; V: TRBV6-1; size: NA; D: TRBD2; DNA: TGTGCCAGCAGTGGTCCCGGGACTAGAGGCACAGATACGCAGTATTTT; CDR3: CASSGPGTRGTDTQYF
J: TRBJ2-7; V: TRBV28; size: NA; D: TRBD1; DNA: TGTGCCAGCAGTTTGGGTTGGACAGGACCCTACGAGCAGTACTTC; CDR3: CASSLGWTGPYEQYF
J: TRBJ2-7; V: TRBV20-1; size: NA; D: TRBD2; DNA: TGCAGTGCTAGCTCCAGCGGGGGGACCTACGAGCAGTACTTC; CDR3: CSASSSGGTYEQYF
J: TRBJ2-7; V: TRBV5-6; size: NA; D: TRBD2; DNA: TGTGCCAGCAGCCTCCTCTGCCGGGAGGGCATCGAGCAGTACTTC; CDR3: CASSLLCREGIEQYF
J: TRBJ2-5; V: TRBV12-3/TRBV12-4; size: few; D: NA; DNA: TGTGCCAGCAGTTTGGACCAAGCATCCCAAGAGACCCAGTACTTC; CDR3: CASSLDQASQETQYF
J: TRBJ2-3; V: TRBV15; size: NA; D: NA; DNA: TGTGCCACCAGCAGAGATTTTGGCGGGGGCAGATCGCAAGATACGCAGTATTTT; CDR3: CATSRDFGGGRSQDTQYF
J: TRBJ2-3; V: TRBV27; size: few; D: NA; DNA: TGTGCCAGCAGTAACACCGGGTGGACGGGGGGCACAGATACGCAGTATTTT; CDR3: CASSNTGWTGGTDTQYF
J: TRBJ1-2; V: TRBV6-5; size: few; D: NA; DNA: TGTGCCAGCGCGGGCAGGGCTGGCTACACCTTC; CDR3: CASAGRAGYTF
J: TRBJ2-3; V: TRBV7-2; size: NA; D: TRBD2; DNA: TGTGCCAGCAGCACAAGGACGGGGACTAGCGGGAGCATGCAGTATTTT; CDR3: CASSTRTGTSGSMQYF
J: TRBJ2-3; V: TRBV20-1; size: once; D: NA; DNA: TGCAGTGCTAGAGAGGACACAAGCACAGATACGCAGTATTTT; CDR3: CSAREDTSTDTQYF
J: TRBJ2-1; V: TRBV12-3/TRBV12-4; size: NA; D: NA; DNA: TGTGCCAGCAGTTTATCGGCCCGCTCCTACAATGAGCAGTTCTTC; CDR3: CASSLSARSYNEQFF